These 27 T cell receptor beta chains were sequenced from one sample in a study of preoperative IRX-2 immunotherapy in early breast cancer. Treatment meaning: preoperative locoregional IRX-2 cytokine immunotherapy. Using immunoSEQ multiplex PCR, the repertoire was profiled, and TCRdb retains in-frame clones only, with some absent. The data hold approximately 98,000 clones, with 80% to 90% observed a single time. The material sequenced was tumor tissue, taken after IRX-2 immunotherapy. Every receptor here comes from a human donor with breast cancer.

The chain recombines TRBV5-1 with TRBJ1-1, with 9 bases matching TRBD1. Per germline, CDR1 SGHRS and CDR2 YFSETQ. Losses at the gene ends were 4 bases for V and 2 bases for J; bases not matched to a gene: 6. This CDR3 comprises 15 residues. The DNA for the CDR3 is TGCGCCAGCAGCACACAGGGGGCGCGAAACACTGAAGCTTTCTTT. Translated, it gives CASSTQGARNTEAFF.

The chain recombines TRBV28 with TRBJ1-3, with D possibly being TRBD1 (5 bases). The CDR3 totals 15 residues. The V and J ends lost 6 bases and 0 bases respectively, with 12 bases between them. Germline-derived CDR1 and CDR2 are MDHEN and SYDVKM. In DNA, the CDR3 is TGTGCCAGCAGGACTGTCGGGGGCTCTGGAAACACCATATATTTT. Translated, it gives CASRTVGGSGNTIYF.

The chain uses TRBV28 and TRBJ2-7; D perhaps matches TRBD1 (6 bases). V lost 5 bases, J lost 2 bases, and 10 bases lay in between. CDR3 length: 13 amino acids. Germline loops: CDR1 MDHEN, CDR2 SYDVKM. This CDR3 reads CASSPQGTYEQYF. In DNA, the CDR3 is TGTGCCAGCAGTCCACAGGGCACCTACGAGCAGTACTTC.

The rearrangement uses TRBV5-1 and TRBJ1-1; the match to TRBD1 covers 11 bases. Germline V gene sequence: CDR1 SGHRS, CDR2 YFSETQ. The CDR3 runs to 19 residues. Unmatched junction bases numbered 18, after V lost 0 bases and J lost 8 bases. This chain's CDR3 is CASSLAGTGGKLQGREAFF. CDR3 DNA: TGCGCCAGCAGCTTGGCCGGGACAGGGGGTAAGTTGCAGGGTCGCGAAGCTTTCTTT.

The chain is built from TRBV30 and TRBJ2-7; D may be TRBD2 (5 bases). The CDR3 covers 12 residues. With 0 bases removed from V and 7 bases from J, the gap between germline ends came to 10 bases. The germline V gene encodes CDR1 GTSNPN and CDR2 SVGIG (reference sequence). The CDR3: CAWSVGGGEQYF. In DNA, the CDR3 is TGTGCCTGGAGTGTAGGTGGCGGGGAGCAGTACTTC.

The chain has TRBV19 and TRBJ1-4; no clear D gene. The CDR3 sequence is 15 residues long. Trimming shortened V by 7 bases and J by 12 bases, and 24 bases separated the two germline ends. CDR1 and CDR2 from the germline V gene are LNHDA and SQIVND (reference sequence). This chain's CDR3 is CASTPPPTKHCELFF. The CDR3 DNA sequence: TGTGCCAGTACCCCTCCTCCTACCAAACATTGTGAACTGTTTTTT.

The DNA for the CDR3 is TGCGCCAGCAGCGGTCAGACAGGGAACACTGAAGCTTTCTTT. This codes for CASSGQTGNTEAFF. The chain links TRBV1 to TRBJ1-1; the table's D call, TRBD1, has no DNA check behind it. TRBV1 is marked as a pseudogene. The CDR3 totals 14 residues.

This chain uses TRBV19 with TRBJ2-2; D might be TRBD2 (5 bases). V lost 5 bases and J 6 bases, leaving 10 bases between the germline ends. The germline V gene has CDR1 LNHDA and CDR2 SQIVND (reference sequence). The CDR3 has 13 residues. Here the CDR3 reads CASSQRRSGELFF. The CDR3 DNA is TGTGCCAGTAGTCAACGGAGGTCCGGGGAGCTGTTTTTT.

The chain employs TRBV6-8 and TRBJ1-1, with a weak D call TRBD1 (5 bases). Per the germline V gene, CDR1 is MNHGY and CDR2 is SAAAGT. The CDR3 is 12 residues long. Deletions cut 0 bases from V and 9 bases from J, with 8 bases between. The CDR3 nucleotides are TGTGCCAGCAGTTACTCTCGACAGAAAGCTTTCTTT. Translation gives CASSYSRQKAFF.

The chain employs TRBV28 and TRBJ1-1; unclear D gene. With 3 bases removed from V and 3 bases from J, the gap between germline ends came to 17 bases. The V gene's germline CDR1 is MDHEN and CDR2 SYDVKM. CDR3 size: 16 residues. The DNA of the CDR3 is TGTGCCAGCAGTTTCTTACTCCCCGCGGGGTACACTGAAGCTTTCTTT. This gives the protein CASSFLLPAGYTEAFF.

The chain uses TRBV22-1 and TRBJ2-1; the table's D call, TRBD2, was not checked against the DNA. TRBV22-1 represents a pseudogene. This CDR3 contains 13 residues. DNA for the CDR3: TGTGCCACCAGTGACCTAGGATGGAATGAGCAGTTCTTC. Its translation: CATSDLGWNEQFF.

The chain links TRBV18 to TRBJ2-5; the D gene is possibly TRBD2 (6 bases). Germline CDR1 KGHSH, CDR2 LQKENI. V was cut by 2 bases and J by 3 bases, with 22 bases left in between. There are 18 residues in the CDR3. The CDR3 bases are TGTGCCAGCTCACCATATCGAATGTCCCGGGGGAGAGAAGAGACCCAGTACTTC. It encodes CASSPYRMSRGREETQYF.

The gene calls are TRBV7-6 and TRBJ2-3; 14 bases line up with TRBD2. CDR3 length: 17 residues. With 3 bases clipped from V and 4 bases from J, the junction kept 6 bases outside the gene matches. Germline CDR1 is SGHVS and CDR2 is FNYEAQ. The CDR3 here is CASSFGLAGGVADTQYF. DNA for the CDR3: TGTGCCAGCAGCTTCGGACTAGCGGGAGGAGTAGCAGATACGCAGTATTTT.

This chain connects TRBV5-1 to TRBJ1-5; 8 bases align to TRBD1. This CDR3 region has 14 residues. Germline V gene sequence: CDR1 SGHRS, CDR2 YFSETQ. After removal of 0 bases from V and 6 bases from J, the junction contained 2 bases not matched to a gene. The DNA of the CDR3 is TGCGCCAGCAGCTTGGCAGGGGGCTCTCAGCCCCAGCATTTT. Translation gives CASSLAGGSQPQHF.

The genes are TRBV19 and TRBJ1-5; D might be TRBD1 (5 bases). The germline CDR1 and CDR2 sequences are LNHDA and SQIVND (reference sequence). The CDR3 is 18 residues long. V was pared by 7 bases and J by 2 bases, with 24 bases between. The CDR3 DNA sequence: TGTGCCAGTACTGGGGCAGGTCAGCTCCCAGTCGGCAATCAGCCCCAGCATTTT. It is translated as CASTGAGQLPVGNQPQHF.

J is TRBJ2-1 and V is TRBV19, with 13 nucleotides matching TRBD2. J was trimmed by 4 bases and V by 6 bases; bases with no gene match: 6. CDR1 is LNHDA, CDR2 SQIVND, per germline (reference sequence). The CDR3 has 16 residues. CDR3 region: CASSSRTSGGYNEQFF. For the CDR3, the DNA is TGTGCCAGTAGCAGCAGGACTAGCGGGGGTTACAATGAGCAGTTCTTC.

V and J are TRBV7-6 and TRBJ1-2, with 7 bases lining up with TRBD1. The germline CDR1 and CDR2 sequences are SGHVS and FNYEAQ. The trim removed 5 bases at V and 5 bases at J, leaving 8 bases unmatched. The CDR3 sequence is 14 residues long. This CDR3 is CASSAYRTGYGYTF. CDR3 sequence (DNA): TGTGCCAGCAGCGCTTACAGGACAGGATATGGCTACACCTTC.

The rearrangement links TRBV28 to TRBJ1-2; a weak D match, TRBD1 (6 bases). Germline CDR1 reads MDHEN; CDR2 reads SYDVKM. The CDR3 length is 14 residues. Trimming took off 8 bases at V and 2 bases at J, with 15 bases between the two ends. DNA for the CDR3: TGTGCCAGCTCCCGGGACAATAAAAACTATGGCTACACCTTC. This gives the protein CASSRDNKNYGYTF.

The V gene is TRBV15, the J gene TRBJ2-3; no firm D call. The CDR3 consists of 15 residues. In germline, CDR1 is LNHNV, CDR2 YYDKDF (reference sequence). V lost 0 bases to trimming and J lost 3 bases, with 10 bases between them. The CDR3 here is CATSRDSILTDTQYF. Here the CDR3 DNA reads TGTGCCACCAGCAGAGATAGTATACTAACAGATACGCAGTATTTT.

This clone has just one count. The V and J genes are TRBV5-1 and TRBJ2-1, with D perhaps matching TRBD2 (5 bases). The CDR3 consists of 16 residues. Germline loops: CDR1 SGHRS, CDR2 YFSETQ. V shed 0 bases and J shed 3 bases, with 13 bases lying between them. The CDR3 nucleotides are TGCGCCAGCAGCTTGGACGCCAGCGGAGGCTACAATGAGCAGTTCTTC. Its protein product is CASSLDASGGYNEQFF.

This clone was observed a handful of times. This chain uses TRBV11-3 with TRBJ2-1; 8 nucleotides line up with TRBD2. Germline CDR1 SGHNT, CDR2 YENEEA. The CDR3 consists of 16 residues. The V and J ends lost 5 bases and 10 bases, in that order; junction bases with no gene match: 16. CDR3: CASSRGGSGVSWEQFF. The CDR3 nucleotides are TGTGCCAGCAGCCGCGGGGGGAGCGGGGTCTCCTGGGAGCAGTTCTTC.

The V gene is TRBV6-8, the J gene TRBJ1-2, with D possibly TRBD1 on 5 matching bases. The CDR3 runs 12 residues. CDR1 and CDR2 from the germline V gene are MNHGY and SAAAGT. V was clipped by 8 bases and J by 8 bases, with 15 bases between them. The CDR3 DNA sequence: TGTGCCAGCGGAACCCCGACAGACGGCTACACCTTC. This encodes CASGTPTDGYTF.

The rearrangement uses TRBV28 and TRBJ1-2; TRBD1 matches 7 bases. This CDR3 spans 15 amino acids. Germline V gene data show CDR1 as MDHEN and CDR2 as SYDVKM. V shed 3 bases, J shed 4 bases, and the junction held 8 bases outside the gene matches. CDR3: CASSLPRTGAYGYTF. The CDR3 region has the DNA TGTGCCAGCAGTTTGCCTCGAACAGGGGCCTATGGCTACACCTTC.

In this sample, this clone turned up once. V gene TRBV19 combines with J gene TRBJ2-2; no clear D. Trimming pared 6 bases from V and 9 bases from J, leaving 14 bases between. Looked up from germline, CDR1 is LNHDA and CDR2 is SQIVND (reference sequence). The CDR3 has 13 amino acids. DNA for the CDR3: TGTGCCAGTAGCTGGGGTACCCCCAGGGAGCTGTTTTTT. Protein product: CASSWGTPRELFF.

The rearrangement joins TRBV30 to TRBJ1-2, with D unclear. Germline values: CDR1 GTSNPN, CDR2 SVGIG (reference sequence). V was trimmed by 0 bases and J by 5 bases, leaving 7 bases between them. The CDR3 loop spans 12 amino acids. CDR3 bases: TGTGCCTGGAGTGTGGCCAGGTATGGCTACACCTTC. Amino acids: CAWSVARYGYTF.

The CDR3 sequence: CASSPGLATYEQYF. DNA of the CDR3: TGTGCCAGCTCACCGGGACTAGCCACCTACGAGCAGTACTTC. The chain uses TRBV18 and TRBJ2-7, with 9 bases that match TRBD2. Germline values: CDR1 KGHSH, CDR2 LQKENI. With V trimmed by 3 bases and J by 2 bases, 2 bases remained unmatched. The length of the CDR3 is 14 residues.

The CDR3 protein is CASSSGPPQETQYF. CDR3 coding DNA: TGCGCCAGCAGCTCGGGACCCCCTCAAGAGACCCAGTACTTC. The rearrangement links TRBV5-1 to TRBJ2-5; D might be TRBD1 or TRBD2, each matching 5 bases. From germline, CDR1 is SGHRS and CDR2 YFSETQ. V was pared by 3 bases and J by 2 bases, with 11 bases between. This CDR3 spans 14 amino acids.